The entry below describes one T cell receptor beta chain. Its antigen is still unknown. At one of its ends the junction is not consistent with the germline gene, which may arise from a read error. The data stem from a study of tumor and adjacent non-tumor tissue in lung cancer. The CDR3 spans 15 residues. Germline assignment: CDR1 SGHNT and CDR2 YYREEE (reference sequence). The library came from three nested PCR rounds adapted from ARM-PCR protocols. TCRdb passed the multiplex PCR reads through MiXCR, listing each CDR3 protein once. The sample includes tens of thousands of distinct CDR3 sequences, approximately 73% of them seen just once. Study results and caveats: Tumor repertoires had a smaller top 100 clone share than normal lung.

No cell sorting was done before RNA was extracted from the tissue. The V and J genes are TRBV5-4 and TRBJ2-5; D not certain. The sequence was obtained from a man aged 55 to 70 with non-small cell lung cancer. The sequenced sample was lung tumor tissue. CDR3 in amino acids: CASSLELADHETQYF. The CDR3 nucleotides are TGTGCCAGCAGCTTGGAATTAGCAGACCATGAGACCCAGTACTTT.